The 31 T cell receptor beta chains in this list originate from one sample, sequenced in a study of cytomegalovirus exposure and HLA in healthy donors. Primers for the PCR totalled 60 Vbeta and 13 Jbeta. Clones were sequenced by immunoSEQ multiplex PCR, and TCRdb holds only the in-frame ones, with some missing. The top ten hold roughly 9% of the sample, which has about 110,000 clones, under 70% seen once. The source material was PBMCs. These receptors originate from a man under 40 in good health and CMV-seropositive.

V gene TRBV10-3 combines with J gene TRBJ1-1; 9 bases are shared with TRBD1. This CDR3 is built from 13 residues. The trim removed 10 bases at V and 1 base at J, leaving 4 bases unmatched. Germline V gene lookup returns CDR1 ENHRY and CDR2 SYGVKD. CDR3 sequence: CATRTGENTEAFF. The CDR3 DNA reads TGTGCCACCCGGACAGGGGAGAACACTGAAGCTTTCTTT.

There are a few counts of this clone. V is TRBV5-1 and J is TRBJ1-2, with a tentative D call TRBD1 (6 bases). V lost 4 bases to trimming and J lost 7 bases, with 17 bases between them. Looked up from germline, CDR1 is SGHRS and CDR2 is YFSETQ. The CDR3 consists of 14 residues. CDR3 loop: CASSGGAGVGGYTF. For the CDR3, the DNA is TGCGCCAGCAGCGGGGGGGCAGGGGTCGGTGGCTACACCTTC.

The J gene is TRBJ2-7, the V gene TRBV28; TRBD1 might be the D (5 bases). This CDR3 spans 16 amino acids. The germline gives CDR1 MDHEN, CDR2 SYDVKM. V was clipped by 4 bases and J by 1 base, with 17 bases between them. The CDR3 nucleotides are TGTGCCAGCAGTTCCTTGGGGCCACCTTCTTCCTACGAGCAGTACTTC. Amino acids: CASSSLGPPSSYEQYF.

The V and J genes are TRBV5-8 and TRBJ1-5; D not certain. CDR1 is SGHTS, CDR2 YDEGEE, per germline. Trimming removed 4 bases at V and 2 bases at J, with 13 bases between. The CDR3 has 15 residues. CDR3 DNA: TGTGCCAGCAGCCCTCATCGGGGAGGCAATCAGCCCCAGCATTTT. Translating gives CASSPHRGGNQPQHF.

This chain links TRBV9 with TRBJ2-2; 10 bases match TRBD1. Germline loops: CDR1 SGDLS, CDR2 YYNGEE. The CDR3 is made up of 16 amino acids. J lost 4 bases, V lost 1 base, and 4 bases had no gene match. Here the CDR3 DNA reads TGTGCCAGCAGCGTATCGGGACAGGGGAGCACCGGGGAGCTGTTTTTT. Translated: CASSVSGQGSTGELFF.

CDR3 region: CASMEGQGAGTEAFF. The CDR3 coding sequence is TGTGCCAGTATGGAGGGGCAGGGGGCTGGGACTGAAGCTTTCTTT. The chain combines TRBV19 with TRBJ1-1; 8 bases align to TRBD1. V trimming: 7 bases; J trimming: 5 bases; junction bases outside the gene matches: 12. CDR1 and CDR2 from the germline V gene are LNHDA and SQIVND (reference sequence). The CDR3 sequence is 15 residues long.

CDR3 sequence reads: CASSSASASGFNEQFF. The CDR3 nucleotides read TGTGCCAGCAGTTCTGCCTCGGCTAGCGGCTTCAATGAGCAGTTCTTC. The gene calls are TRBV28 and TRBJ2-1; 7 bases map to TRBD2. Per the germline V gene, CDR1 is MDHEN and CDR2 is SYDVKM. The CDR3 has 16 amino acids. After removal of 4 bases from V and 6 bases from J, the junction contained 12 bases not matched to a gene.

Points on this clone: This CDR3 is missing its conserved last phenylalanine or tryptophan, likely due to a read error. This chain joins TRBV7-6 and TRBJ2-7; a weak D match, TRBD1 (6 bases). There are 14 residues in the CDR3. V dropped 3 bases and J dropped 3 bases, with 12 bases sitting between them. The germline V gene encodes CDR1 SGHVS and CDR2 FNYEAQ. Here the CDR3 reads CASSFGQSYYEQYL. The CDR3, as DNA: TGTGCCAGCAGCTTTGGACAGAGCTACTACGAGCAGTACCTC.

Only a few counts were recorded for this clone. The chain combines TRBV7-3 with TRBJ2-1, with 9 bases matching TRBD2. The CDR3 is 14 amino acids. The germline V gene has CDR1 SGHTA and CDR2 FQGTGA. V gave up 5 bases and J gave up 5 bases; unmatched junction bases: 4. CDR3 amino acids: CASSPIAGDNEQFF. In DNA form, the CDR3 reads TGTGCCAGCAGCCCGATAGCGGGAGACAATGAGCAGTTCTTC. Supplemented by reference TRBV7-3 and TRBJ2-1, the full variable domain reads GAGVSQTPSNKVTEKGKYVELRCDPISGHTALYWYRQSLGQGPEFLIYFQGTGAADDSGLPNDRFFAVRPEGSVSTLKIQRTERGDSAVYLCASSPIAGDNEQFFGPGTRLTVL.

The V call is TRBV5-8, the J call TRBJ2-7; D possibly corresponds to TRBD1 (5 bases). Germline CDR1 reads SGHTS; CDR2 reads YDEGEE. The CDR3 runs to 16 residues. Trimming pared 5 bases from V and 2 bases from J, leaving 20 bases between. In nucleotides, the CDR3 is TGTGCCAGCAGTTCTGGGGCCTCCAACTTCGCCTACGAGCAGTACGTC. It yields the protein CASSSGASNFAYEQYV.

This clone has a single count. The V call is TRBV6-5, the J call TRBJ1-2, with D tentatively TRBD1 (5 bases). The V end was cut by 6 bases, the J end by 6 bases, with 20 bases between. This CDR3 contains 15 residues. The V gene's germline CDR1 is MNHEY and CDR2 SVGAGI. The CDR3 loop is CASSLGLGRSNGYTF. The CDR3 DNA reads as TGTGCCAGCAGCCTGGGACTCGGGCGTTCTAATGGCTACACCTTC.

The chain joins TRBV30 to TRBJ1-2; 7 bases fit TRBD1. The length of the CDR3 is 14 residues. Germline CDR1 reads GTSNPN; CDR2 reads SVGIG (reference sequence). J lost 8 bases, V lost 0 bases, and 9 bases had no gene match. CDR3 sequence reads: CAWSVRRAGGGYTF. The CDR3 DNA sequence: TGTGCCTGGAGTGTACGTAGGGCAGGGGGGGGCTACACCTTC.

The rearrangement joins TRBV4-1 to TRBJ1-3, with D perhaps TRBD1 (5 bases). Trimming took 4 bases from V and 0 from J, leaving 13 bases between them. Germline-derived CDR1 and CDR2 are MGHRA and YSYEKL. The CDR3 is 16 amino acids. CDR3 nucleotide sequence: TGCGCCAGCAGCCTCCCGGGGGTGGACTCTGGAAACACCATATATTTT. It specifies CASSLPGVDSGNTIYF.

V is TRBV5-1 and J is TRBJ1-3, with D perhaps matching TRBD1 (6 bases). The V and J ends lost 4 bases and 8 bases respectively, with 19 bases between them. The CDR3 loop spans 15 amino acids. Germline V gene sequence: CDR1 SGHRS, CDR2 YFSETQ. CDR3 sequence reads: CASSGSPGAVDTIYF. The CDR3 nucleotides are TGCGCCAGCAGCGGATCCCCAGGGGCGGTAGACACCATATATTTT. Full variable domain (rest looked up from reference TRBV5-1 and TRBJ1-3): KAGVTQTPRYLIKTRGQQVTLSCSPISGHRSVSWYQQTPGQGLQFLFEYFSETQRNKGNFPGRFSGRQFSNSRSEMNVSTLELGDSALYLCASSGSPGAVDTIYFGEGSWLTVV.

The chain employs TRBV2 and TRBJ1-2; possible D gene TRBD1, 6 bases. V lost 3 bases and J 4 bases, leaving 9 bases between the germline ends. Germline CDR1 and CDR2: SNHLY and FYNNEI. This CDR3 has 13 amino acids. DNA of the CDR3: TGTGCCAGCAGTGAGGGGGCGGGCTATGGCTACACCTTC. Its protein is CASSEGAGYGYTF.

The chain carries TRBV2 and TRBJ1-4; D remains ambiguous. Looked up from germline, CDR1 is SNHLY and CDR2 is FYNNEI. V lost 7 bases, J lost 7 bases, and 10 bases lay in between. The CDR3 is made up of 12 amino acids. In DNA, the CDR3 is TGTGCCAGCAAGATCACGGGTGAAAAACTGTTTTTT. This sequence encodes CASKITGEKLFF.

The chain links TRBV11-2 to TRBJ1-2; TRBD1 matches 8 bases. The CDR3 has 16 residues. Losses at the gene ends were 7 bases for V and 7 bases for J; bases not matched to a gene: 17. The germline CDR1 and CDR2 sequences are SGHAT and FQNNGV. CDR3 in amino acids: CASTPTGVAFPGGYTF. DNA of the CDR3: TGTGCCAGCACCCCGACAGGGGTCGCTTTTCCTGGTGGCTACACCTTC.

This rearrangement joins TRBV19 to TRBJ1-5, with TRBD1 matching over 10 bases. J was trimmed by 8 bases and V by 4 bases; bases with no gene match: 5. This CDR3 has 14 residues. Germline values: CDR1 LNHDA, CDR2 SQIVND (reference sequence). The CDR3 loop reads CASSTDRGPKPQHF. The CDR3 nucleotides are TGTGCCAGTAGTACAGACAGGGGGCCAAAGCCCCAGCATTTT.

V usage is TRBV14 and J usage is TRBJ1-1; D perhaps matches TRBD1 (6 bases). There are 15 residues in the CDR3. Germline V gives CDR1 SGHDN, CDR2 FVKESK. V was shortened by 0 bases and J by 11 bases, with 19 bases between the two germline ends. CDR3 sequence: CASSQEGLRGEGAFF. The CDR3 DNA follows: TGTGCCAGCAGCCAAGAAGGACTCAGGGGTGAGGGGGCTTTCTTT.

The rearrangement links TRBV6-5 to TRBJ2-2; 7 positions agree with TRBD2. Germline lookup yields CDR1 MNHEY and CDR2 SVGAGI. This CDR3 region has 15 residues. The V segment lost 8 bases and the J segment 0 bases; nucleotides outside the gene matches: 6. The CDR3 DNA is TGTGCCAGCCAGACCGGGACTACGAACACCGGGGAGCTGTTTTTT. Residues: CASQTGTTNTGELFF.

The V gene is TRBV11-2, the J gene TRBJ2-7; the match to TRBD2 covers 8 bases. The CDR3 is made up of 16 amino acids. V lost 4 bases, J lost 4 bases, and 12 bases stayed unmatched. CDR1 is SGHAT and CDR2 is FQNNGV in the germline V gene. CDR3 sequence (DNA): TGTGCCAGCAGCTCCCGTCGGGGAGCGGGGGCTTACGAGCAGTACTTC. Translated: CASSSRRGAGAYEQYF.

This chain uses TRBV7-2 with TRBJ2-5, with 8 bases fitting TRBD2. This CDR3 has 15 amino acids. In germline, CDR1 is SGHTA, CDR2 FQGNSA. J lost 2 bases, V lost 4 bases, and 6 bases had no gene match. CDR3 coding DNA: TGTGCCAGCAGCTCTCTTAGCGGGATTCAAGAGACCCAGTACTTC. Translation gives CASSSLSGIQETQYF.

Only a few counts were recorded for this clone. The CDR3 loop reads CASSQQFPQQYF. CDR3 nucleotides: TGTGCCAGCAGCCAACAGTTTCCCCAGCAGTACTTC. The chain carries TRBV25-1 and TRBJ2-7; no definite D call. The ends were cut back, 6 bases at V and 8 bases at J, with 14 bases in the middle. CDR1 MGHDK and CDR2 SYGVNS come from the germline V gene. The CDR3 loop spans 12 amino acids.

This sequence joins TRBV28 and TRBJ1-2; no definite D call. V was pared by 2 bases and J by 10 bases, with 8 bases between. Germline CDR1 is MDHEN and CDR2 is SYDVKM. The CDR3 runs 11 residues. DNA of the CDR3: TGTGCCAGCAGTTTAGAACGGTCCTACACCTTC. Its protein product is CASSLERSYTF.

Only one count was recorded for this clone. V and J are TRBV7-2 and TRBJ2-7; TRBD2 matches at 10 bases. Germline V gives CDR1 SGHTA, CDR2 FQGNSA. The CDR3 consists of 15 residues. With 2 bases clipped from V and 4 bases from J, the junction kept 5 bases outside the gene matches. The CDR3 spells CASSLSLAGEYEQYV. In nucleotides, the CDR3 is TGTGCCAGCAGCTTAAGTCTAGCGGGAGAATACGAGCAGTACGTC.

This clone has only a few counts. The chain combines TRBV30 with TRBJ1-1; tentative D call: TRBD1 (5 bases). Germline CDR1 and CDR2: GTSNPN and SVGIG (reference sequence). The germline V and J ends were trimmed by 5 bases and 0 bases, with 7 bases remaining between them. This CDR3 is 12 amino acids long. CDR3 loop: CAWGALNTEAFF. DNA of the CDR3: TGTGCCTGGGGGGCCCTGAACACTGAAGCTTTCTTT.

This chain uses TRBV28 with TRBJ2-7; possibly TRBD1 for D (5 bases). Germline loops: CDR1 MDHEN, CDR2 SYDVKM. Trimming cost V 4 bases and J 12 bases, with 19 bases left between them. The CDR3 runs to 13 residues. CDR3 in amino acids: CASSSPSGLPLYV. CDR3 coding DNA: TGTGCCAGCAGTTCCCCCTCAGGGCTTCCCCTGTACGTC.

This chain links TRBV29-1 with TRBJ1-1; 12 bases match TRBD1. V dropped 4 bases and J dropped 5; count of bases not matched to a gene: 14. Germline loops: CDR1 SQVTM, CDR2 ANQGSEA. This CDR3 is 17 amino acids long. Here the CDR3 reads CSVVGGGQGAVRTEAFF. In DNA, the CDR3 is TGCAGCGTTGTGGGGGGGGGACAGGGGGCGGTAAGAACTGAAGCTTTCTTT.

The chain carries TRBV5-8 and TRBJ1-5, with D uncertain. Trimming took off 3 bases at V and 4 bases at J, with 14 bases between the two ends. This CDR3 is 15 amino acids long. In germline, CDR1 is SGHTS, CDR2 YDEGEE. The CDR3 nucleotides read TGTGCCAGCAGCTCTGGGCAGGTCTCAAATCAGCCCCAGCATTTT. This codes for CASSSGQVSNQPQHF.

The sample holds one count of this clone. The rearrangement links TRBV7-2 to TRBJ1-4; D is unresolved. Trimming shortened V by 1 base and J by 0 bases, and 9 bases separated the two germline ends. The CDR3 loop spans 16 amino acids. Germline V gene sequence: CDR1 SGHTA, CDR2 FQGNSA. CDR3: CASSLVAGATNEKLFF. CDR3 in DNA: TGTGCCAGCAGCTTAGTAGCCGGAGCAACTAATGAAAAACTGTTTTTT.

V and J are TRBV12-5 and TRBJ1-1; D uncertain. Germline values: CDR1 LGHNT, CDR2 FRNRAP. V dropped 7 bases and J dropped 3 bases, with 15 bases sitting between them. This CDR3 comprises 14 residues. CDR3 DNA: TGTGCTAGTGCCGCAGGAAGGCAAGACACTGAAGCTTTCTTT. Its protein product is CASAAGRQDTEAFF.